The clone carrying this TCR beta chain has a handful of counts. There were TCR beta CDR3 regions amplified from RNA transcripts. HTBI primers were the set used in a first-round RT-PCR of the TCR CDR3. TCRdb itself ran the multiplex PCR reads through MiXCR, one entry per CDR3 protein. The table has about 560,000 distinct CDR3 sequences, over 15% seen once; the top ten hold around 19%. The CDR3 has 14 amino acids. The ends lost 4 bases at V and 6 bases at J; junction bases unmatched: 7. The germline V gene has CDR1 SQVTM and CDR2 ANQGSEA. This record belongs to a study of T cells in Graves' hyperthyroidism and ophthalmopathy.

The source of this sequence is a woman aged 18 to 35 with Graves' hyperthyroidism. This chain links TRBV29-1 with TRBJ2-3; TRBD2 matches at 10 bases. Sequenced input: blood. CDR3 in amino acids: CSVGASGGGDTQYF. CDR3 nucleotide sequence: TGCAGCGTTGGAGCTAGCGGGGGTGGTGATACGCAGTATTTT.